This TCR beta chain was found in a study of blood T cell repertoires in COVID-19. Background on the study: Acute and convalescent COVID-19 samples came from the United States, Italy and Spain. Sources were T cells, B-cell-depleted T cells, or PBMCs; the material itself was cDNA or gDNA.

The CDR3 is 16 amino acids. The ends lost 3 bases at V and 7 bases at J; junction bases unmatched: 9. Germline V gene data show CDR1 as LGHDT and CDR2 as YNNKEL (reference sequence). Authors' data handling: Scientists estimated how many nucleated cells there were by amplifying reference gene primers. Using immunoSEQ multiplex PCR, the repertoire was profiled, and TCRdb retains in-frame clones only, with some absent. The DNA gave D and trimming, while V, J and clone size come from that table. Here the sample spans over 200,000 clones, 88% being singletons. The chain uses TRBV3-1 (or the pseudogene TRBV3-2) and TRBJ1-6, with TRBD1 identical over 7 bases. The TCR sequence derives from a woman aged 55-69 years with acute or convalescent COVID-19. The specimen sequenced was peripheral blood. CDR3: CASSQSRGTANSPLHF. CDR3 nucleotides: TGTGCCAGCAGCCAGAGCCGGGGGACAGCAAATTCACCCCTCCACTTT.